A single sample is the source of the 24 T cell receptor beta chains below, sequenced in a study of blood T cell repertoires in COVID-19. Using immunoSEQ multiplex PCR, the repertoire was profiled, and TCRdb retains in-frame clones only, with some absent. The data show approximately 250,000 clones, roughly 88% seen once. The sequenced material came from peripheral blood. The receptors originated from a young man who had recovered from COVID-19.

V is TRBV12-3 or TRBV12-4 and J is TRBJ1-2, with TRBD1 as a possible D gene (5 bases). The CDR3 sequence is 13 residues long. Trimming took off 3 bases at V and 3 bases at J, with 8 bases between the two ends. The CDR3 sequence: CASSFGGYYGYTF. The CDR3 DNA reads TGTGCCAGCAGTTTCGGGGGTTACTATGGCTACACCTTC.

CDR3 protein: CASPDLNTGELFF. CDR3 nucleotides: TGTGCCAGCCCCGACTTGAACACCGGGGAGCTGTTTTTT. V gene TRBV18 combines with J gene TRBJ2-2; no clear D. The V gene's germline CDR1 is KGHSH and CDR2 LQKENI. The CDR3 loop spans 13 amino acids. The V end was cut by 8 bases, the J end by 1 base, with 8 bases between.

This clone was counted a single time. CDR3: CAISGTGGSEKLFF. In nucleotides, the CDR3 is TGTGCCATCAGCGGGACAGGGGGCTCTGAAAAACTGTTTTTT. The chain couples TRBV10-3 to TRBJ1-4, with TRBD1 identical over 12 bases. The CDR3 sequence is 14 residues long. The germline CDR1 and CDR2 sequences are ENHRY and SYGVKD. J gave up 7 bases and V 6 bases, and 3 bases lay outside the gene matches.

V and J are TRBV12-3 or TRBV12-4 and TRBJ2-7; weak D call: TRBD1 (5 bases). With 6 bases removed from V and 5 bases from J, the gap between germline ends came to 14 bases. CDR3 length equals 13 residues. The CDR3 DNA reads TGTGCCAGCAGACCAGGGCAGTGGGACGAGCAGTACTTC. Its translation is CASRPGQWDEQYF.

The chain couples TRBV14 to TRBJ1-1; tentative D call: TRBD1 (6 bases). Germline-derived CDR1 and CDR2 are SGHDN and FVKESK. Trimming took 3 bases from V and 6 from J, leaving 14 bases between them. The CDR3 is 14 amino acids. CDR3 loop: CASSQSTGRAEAFF. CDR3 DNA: TGTGCCAGCAGCCAGAGCACAGGGAGGGCTGAAGCTTTCTTT.

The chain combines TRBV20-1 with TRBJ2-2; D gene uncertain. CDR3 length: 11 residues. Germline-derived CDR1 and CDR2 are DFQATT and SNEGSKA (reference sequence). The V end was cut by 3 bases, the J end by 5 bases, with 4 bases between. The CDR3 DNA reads TGCAGTGCTAGTCTGACCGGGGAGCTGTTTTTT. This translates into CSASLTGELFF.

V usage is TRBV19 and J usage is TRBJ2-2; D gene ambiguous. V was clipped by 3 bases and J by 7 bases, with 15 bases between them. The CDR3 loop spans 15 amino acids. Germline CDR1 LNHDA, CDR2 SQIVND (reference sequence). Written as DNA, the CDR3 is TGTGCCAGTAGTATTTCCCCCAAGAGCTACGGGGAGCTGTTTTTT. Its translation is CASSISPKSYGELFF.

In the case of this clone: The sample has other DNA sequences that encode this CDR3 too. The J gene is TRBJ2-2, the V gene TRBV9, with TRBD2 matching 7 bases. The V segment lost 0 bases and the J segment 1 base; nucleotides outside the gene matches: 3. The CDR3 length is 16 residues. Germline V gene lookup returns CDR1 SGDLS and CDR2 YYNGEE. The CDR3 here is CASSVAGGGNTGELFF. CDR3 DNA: TGTGCCAGCAGCGTAGCTGGGGGGGGGAACACCGGGGAGCTGTTTTTT. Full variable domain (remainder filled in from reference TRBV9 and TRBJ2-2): DSGVTQTPKHLITATGQRVTLRCSPRSGDLSVYWYQQSLDQGLQFLIQYYNGEERAKGNILERFSAQQFPDLHSELNLSSLELGDSALYFCASSVAGGGNTGELFFGEGSRLTVL.

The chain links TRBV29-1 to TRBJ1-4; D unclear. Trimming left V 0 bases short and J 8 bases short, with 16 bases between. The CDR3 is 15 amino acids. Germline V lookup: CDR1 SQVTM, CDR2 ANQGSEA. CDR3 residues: CSVEDRAGSAEKLFF. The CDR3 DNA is TGCAGCGTTGAAGATCGGGCGGGCTCGGCGGAAAAACTGTTTTTT.

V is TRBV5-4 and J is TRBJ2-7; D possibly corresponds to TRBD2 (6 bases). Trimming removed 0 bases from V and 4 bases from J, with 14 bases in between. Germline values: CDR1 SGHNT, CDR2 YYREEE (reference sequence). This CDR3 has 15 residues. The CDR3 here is CASSLAGGVLYEQYF. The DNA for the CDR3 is TGTGCCAGCAGCTTGGCGGGCGGGGTCTTGTACGAGCAGTACTTC.

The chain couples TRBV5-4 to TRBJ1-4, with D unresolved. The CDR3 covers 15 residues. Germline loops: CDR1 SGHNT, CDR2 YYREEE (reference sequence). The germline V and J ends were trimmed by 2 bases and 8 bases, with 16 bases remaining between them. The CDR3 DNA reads TGTGCCAGCAGCTTACACCCCACTAGGGCAGAAAAACTGTTTTTT. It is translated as CASSLHPTRAEKLFF.

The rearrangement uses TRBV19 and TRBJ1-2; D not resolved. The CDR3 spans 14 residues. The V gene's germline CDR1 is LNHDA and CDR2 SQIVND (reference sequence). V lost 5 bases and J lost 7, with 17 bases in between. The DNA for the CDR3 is TGTGCCAGTAGTCCAGGAACGGCACGACCTGGCTACACCTTC. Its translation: CASSPGTARPGYTF.

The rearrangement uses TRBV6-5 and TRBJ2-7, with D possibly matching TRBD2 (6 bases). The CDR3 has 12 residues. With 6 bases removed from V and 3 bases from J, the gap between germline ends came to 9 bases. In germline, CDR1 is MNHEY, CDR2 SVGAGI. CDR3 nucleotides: TGTGCCAGCAGGGGGGACTTCTACGAGCAGTACTTC. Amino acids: CASRGDFYEQYF.

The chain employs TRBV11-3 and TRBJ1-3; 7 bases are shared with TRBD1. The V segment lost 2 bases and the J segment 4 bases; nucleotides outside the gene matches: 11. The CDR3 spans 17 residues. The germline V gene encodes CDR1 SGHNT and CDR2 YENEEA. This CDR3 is CASSLSGNRGSGNTIYF. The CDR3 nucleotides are TGTGCCAGCAGCTTAAGTGGGAACAGGGGATCAGGAAACACCATATATTTT.

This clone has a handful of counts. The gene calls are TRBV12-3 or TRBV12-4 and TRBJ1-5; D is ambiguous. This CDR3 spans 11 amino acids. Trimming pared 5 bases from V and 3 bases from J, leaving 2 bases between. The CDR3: CASSLNQPQHF. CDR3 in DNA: TGTGCCAGCAGTCTCAATCAGCCCCAGCATTTT.

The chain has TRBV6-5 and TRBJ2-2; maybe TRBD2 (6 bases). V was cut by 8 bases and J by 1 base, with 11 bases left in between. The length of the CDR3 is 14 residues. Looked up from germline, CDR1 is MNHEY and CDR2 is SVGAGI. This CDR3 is CASGTTRNTGELFF. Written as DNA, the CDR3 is TGTGCCAGCGGGACGACTAGGAACACCGGGGAGCTGTTTTTT.

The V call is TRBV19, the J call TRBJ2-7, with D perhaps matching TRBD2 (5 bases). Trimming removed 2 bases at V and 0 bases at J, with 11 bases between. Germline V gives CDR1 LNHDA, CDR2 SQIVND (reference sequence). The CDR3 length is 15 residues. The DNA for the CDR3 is TGTGCCAGTAGTATACTTCCGGGGAACTCCTACGAGCAGTACTTC. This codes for CASSILPGNSYEQYF.

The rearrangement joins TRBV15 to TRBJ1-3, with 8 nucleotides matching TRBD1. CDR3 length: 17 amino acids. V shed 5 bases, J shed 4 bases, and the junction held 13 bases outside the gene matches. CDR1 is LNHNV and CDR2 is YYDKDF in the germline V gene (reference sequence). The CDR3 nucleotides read TGTGCCACCAGCGGACGACAGGGGAGCCCCATCGGAAACACCATATATTTT. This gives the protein CATSGRQGSPIGNTIYF. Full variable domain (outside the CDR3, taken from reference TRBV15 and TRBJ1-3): DAMVIQNPRYQVTQFGKPVTLSCSQTLNHNVMYWYQQKSSQAPKLLFHYYDKDFNNEADTPDNFQSRRPNTSFCFLDIRSPGLGDTAMYLCATSGRQGSPIGNTIYFGEGSWLTVV.

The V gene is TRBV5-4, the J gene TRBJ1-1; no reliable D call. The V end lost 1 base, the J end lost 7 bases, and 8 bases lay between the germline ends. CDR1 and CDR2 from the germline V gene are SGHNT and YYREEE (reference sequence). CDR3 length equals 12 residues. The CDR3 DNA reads TGTGCCAGCAGCTTGACGGTTGGTGAAGCTTTCTTT. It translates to CASSLTVGEAFF.

CDR3 amino acids: CASSEASGVGETQYF. DNA of the CDR3: TGTGCCAGCAGTGAAGCAAGCGGGGTGGGGGAGACCCAGTACTTC. V and J are TRBV2 and TRBJ2-5; 7 nucleotides align to TRBD2. Germline loops: CDR1 SNHLY, CDR2 FYNNEI. The J segment lost 5 bases and the V segment lost 0 bases, leaving 6 bases of the junction unmatched. This CDR3 is built from 15 residues.

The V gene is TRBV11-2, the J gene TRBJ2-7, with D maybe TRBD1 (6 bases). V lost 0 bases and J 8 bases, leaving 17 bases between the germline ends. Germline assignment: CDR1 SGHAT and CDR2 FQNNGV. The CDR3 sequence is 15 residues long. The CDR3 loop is CASSLDQQGISKQYF. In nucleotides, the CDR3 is TGTGCCAGCAGCTTAGATCAACAGGGAATTTCGAAGCAGTACTTC. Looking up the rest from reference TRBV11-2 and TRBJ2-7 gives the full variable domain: EAGVAQSPRYKIIEKRQSVAFWCNPISGHATLYWYQQILGQGPKLLIQFQNNGVVDDSQLPKDRFSAERLKGVDSTLKIQPAKLEDSAVYLCASSLDQQGISKQYFGPGTRLTVT.

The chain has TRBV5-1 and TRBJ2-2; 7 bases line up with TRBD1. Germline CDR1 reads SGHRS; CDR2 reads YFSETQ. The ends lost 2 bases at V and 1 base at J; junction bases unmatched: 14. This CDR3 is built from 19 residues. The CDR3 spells CASSFWAGGYSLNTGELFF. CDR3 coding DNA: TGCGCCAGCAGCTTTTGGGCAGGGGGATACTCATTGAACACCGGGGAGCTGTTTTTT.

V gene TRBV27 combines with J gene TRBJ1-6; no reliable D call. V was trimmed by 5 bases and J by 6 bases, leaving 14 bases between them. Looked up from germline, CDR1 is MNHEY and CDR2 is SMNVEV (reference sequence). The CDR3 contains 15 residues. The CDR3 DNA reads TGTGCCAGCAGTCCTACAACGGGAGGTAATTCACCCCTCCACTTT. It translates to CASSPTTGGNSPLHF.

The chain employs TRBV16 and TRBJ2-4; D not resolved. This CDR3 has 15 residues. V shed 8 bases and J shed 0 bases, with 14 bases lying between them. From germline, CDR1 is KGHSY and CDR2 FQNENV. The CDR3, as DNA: TGTGCCAGCCGAGCCGCGATAATAGCCAAAAACATTCAGTACTTC. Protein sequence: CASRAAIIAKNIQYF.